This T cell receptor (beta chain) comes out of a study of blood T cell repertoires in COVID-19. Study in general: Material from acute and convalescent COVID-19 was sourced from the United States, Italy and Spain. Sample material is recorded as cDNA or gDNA derived from T cells, B-cell-depleted T cells, or PBMCs.

V was clipped by 3 bases and J by 6 bases, with 8 bases between them. CDR1 and CDR2 from the germline V gene are KGHSH and LQKENI. The CDR3 consists of 13 residues. The protocol was immunoSEQ multiplex PCR, while the TCRdb copy is restricted to in-frame clones and leaves out a portion. The sample carries fewer than 200,000 clones, more than 75% recorded once. The sequenced material came from peripheral blood. This sequence was found in a woman aged 55-75 years with COVID-19, enrolled during active disease. The rearrangement uses TRBV18 and TRBJ1-4; maybe TRBD1 (6 bases). Written as DNA, the CDR3 is TGTGCCAGCTCACCGACAGGTTATGAAAAACTGTTTTTT. Translated: CASSPTGYEKLFF.